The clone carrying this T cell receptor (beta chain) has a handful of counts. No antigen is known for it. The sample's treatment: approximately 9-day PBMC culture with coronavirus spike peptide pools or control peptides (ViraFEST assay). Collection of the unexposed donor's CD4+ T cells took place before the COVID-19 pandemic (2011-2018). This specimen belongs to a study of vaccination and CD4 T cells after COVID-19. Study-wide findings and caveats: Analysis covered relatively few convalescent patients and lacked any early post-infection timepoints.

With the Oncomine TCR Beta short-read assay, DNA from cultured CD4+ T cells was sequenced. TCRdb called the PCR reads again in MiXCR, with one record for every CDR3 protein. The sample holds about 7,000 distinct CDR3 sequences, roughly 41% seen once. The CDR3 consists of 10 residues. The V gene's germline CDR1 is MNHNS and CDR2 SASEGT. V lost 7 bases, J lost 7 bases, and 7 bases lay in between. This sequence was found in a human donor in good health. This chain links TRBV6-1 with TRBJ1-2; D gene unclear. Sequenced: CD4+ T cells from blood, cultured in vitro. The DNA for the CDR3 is TGTGCCAGCATGGGTGGTGGCTACACCTTC. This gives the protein CASMGGGYTF.